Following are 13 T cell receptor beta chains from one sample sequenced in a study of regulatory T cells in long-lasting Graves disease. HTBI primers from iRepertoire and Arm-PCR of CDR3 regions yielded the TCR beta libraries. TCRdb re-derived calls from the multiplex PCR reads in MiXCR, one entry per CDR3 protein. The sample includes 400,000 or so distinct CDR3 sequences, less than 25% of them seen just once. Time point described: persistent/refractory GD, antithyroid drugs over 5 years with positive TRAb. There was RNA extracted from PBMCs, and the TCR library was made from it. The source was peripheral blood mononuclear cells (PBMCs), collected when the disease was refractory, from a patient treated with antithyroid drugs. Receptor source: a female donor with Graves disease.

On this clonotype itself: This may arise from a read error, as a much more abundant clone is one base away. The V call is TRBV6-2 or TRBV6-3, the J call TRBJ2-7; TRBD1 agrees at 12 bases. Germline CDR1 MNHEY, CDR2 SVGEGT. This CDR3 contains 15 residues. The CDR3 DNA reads TGTGCCAGCAGTCGGCCGGGACAGGGGGCCTACGAGCGGTACTTC. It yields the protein CASSRPGQGAYERYF.

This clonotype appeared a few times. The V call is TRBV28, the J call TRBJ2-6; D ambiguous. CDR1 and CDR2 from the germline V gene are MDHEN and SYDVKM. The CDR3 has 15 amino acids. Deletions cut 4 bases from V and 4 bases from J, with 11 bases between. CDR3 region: CASSYGSIGANVLTF. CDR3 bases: TGTGCCAGCAGTTACGGCTCCATCGGGGCCAACGTCCTGACTTTC.

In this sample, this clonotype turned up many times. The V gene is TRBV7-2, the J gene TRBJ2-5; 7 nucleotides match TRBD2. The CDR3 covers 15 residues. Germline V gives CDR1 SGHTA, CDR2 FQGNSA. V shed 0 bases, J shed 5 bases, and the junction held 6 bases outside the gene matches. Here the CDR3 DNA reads TGTGCCAGCAGCTTAGCGAGGCAGGGAGGGGAGACCCAGTACTTC. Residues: CASSLARQGGETQYF. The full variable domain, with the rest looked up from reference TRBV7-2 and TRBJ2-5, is GAGVSQSPSNKVTEKGKDVELRCDPISGHTALYWYRQSLGQGLEFLIYFQGNSAPDKSGLPSDRFSAERTGGSVSTLTIQRTQQEDSAVYLCASSLARQGGETQYFGPGTRLLVL.

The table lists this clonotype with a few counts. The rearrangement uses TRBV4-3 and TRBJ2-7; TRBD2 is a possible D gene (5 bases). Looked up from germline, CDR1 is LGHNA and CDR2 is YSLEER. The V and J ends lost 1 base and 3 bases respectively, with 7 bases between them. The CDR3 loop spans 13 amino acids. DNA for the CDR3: TGCGCCAGCAGCCAAGCCACTAGCTACGAGCAGTACTTC. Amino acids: CASSQATSYEQYF.

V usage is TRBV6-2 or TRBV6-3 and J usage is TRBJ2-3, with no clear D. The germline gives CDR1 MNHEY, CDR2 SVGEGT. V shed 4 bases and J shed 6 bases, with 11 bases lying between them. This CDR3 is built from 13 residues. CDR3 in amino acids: CASSFAEMDTQYF. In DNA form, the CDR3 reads TGTGCCAGCAGTTTCGCAGAGATGGATACGCAGTATTTT.

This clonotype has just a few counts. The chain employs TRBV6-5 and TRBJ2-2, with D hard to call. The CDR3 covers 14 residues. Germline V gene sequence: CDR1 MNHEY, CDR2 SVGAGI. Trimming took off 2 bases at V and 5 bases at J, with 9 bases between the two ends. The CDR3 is CASSYQSRTGELFF. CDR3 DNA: TGTGCCAGCAGTTACCAGTCCCGGACCGGGGAGCTGTTTTTT.

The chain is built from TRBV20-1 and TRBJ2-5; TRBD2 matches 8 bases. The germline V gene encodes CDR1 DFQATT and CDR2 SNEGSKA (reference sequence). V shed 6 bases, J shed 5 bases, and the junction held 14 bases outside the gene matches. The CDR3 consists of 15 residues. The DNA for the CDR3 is TGCAGTGCCAACACTCTAGCGGGCCTGTCGGAGACCCAGTACTTC. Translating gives CSANTLAGLSETQYF.

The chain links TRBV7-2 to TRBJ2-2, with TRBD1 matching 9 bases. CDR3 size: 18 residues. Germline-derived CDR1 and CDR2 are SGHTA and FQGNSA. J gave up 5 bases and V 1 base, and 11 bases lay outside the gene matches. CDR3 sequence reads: CASSLVEQGAFRTGELFF. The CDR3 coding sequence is TGTGCCAGCAGCTTAGTAGAACAGGGGGCGTTTAGAACCGGGGAGCTGTTTTTT.

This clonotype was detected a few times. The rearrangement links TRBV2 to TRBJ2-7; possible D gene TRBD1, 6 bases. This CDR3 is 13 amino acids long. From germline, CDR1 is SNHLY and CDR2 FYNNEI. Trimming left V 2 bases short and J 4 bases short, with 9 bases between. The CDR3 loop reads CASSEPTGYEQYF. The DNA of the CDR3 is TGTGCCAGCAGTGAACCGACAGGATACGAGCAGTACTTC.

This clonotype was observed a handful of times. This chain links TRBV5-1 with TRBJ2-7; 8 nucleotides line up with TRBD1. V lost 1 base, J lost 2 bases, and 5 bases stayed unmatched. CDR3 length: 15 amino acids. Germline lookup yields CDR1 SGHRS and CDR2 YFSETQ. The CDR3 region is CASSLTGQDPYEQYF. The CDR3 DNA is TGCGCCAGCAGCTTGACGGGACAGGACCCCTACGAGCAGTACTTC. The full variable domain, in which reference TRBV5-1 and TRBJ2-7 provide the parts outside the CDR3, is KAGVTQTPRYLIKTRGQQVTLSCSPISGHRSVSWYQQTPGQGLQFLFEYFSETQRNKGNFPGRFSGRQFSNSRSEMNVSTLELGDSALYLCASSLTGQDPYEQYFGPGTRLTVT.

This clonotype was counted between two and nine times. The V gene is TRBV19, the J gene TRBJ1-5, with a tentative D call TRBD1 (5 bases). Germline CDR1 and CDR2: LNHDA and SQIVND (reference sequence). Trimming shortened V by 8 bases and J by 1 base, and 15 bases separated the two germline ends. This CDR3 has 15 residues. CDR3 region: CASQIRGDSNQPQHF. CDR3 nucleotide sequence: TGTGCCAGTCAAATTCGGGGGGACAGCAATCAGCCCCAGCATTTT. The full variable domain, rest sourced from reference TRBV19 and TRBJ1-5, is DGGITQSPKYLFRKEGQNVTLSCEQNLNHDAMYWYRQDPGQGLRLIYYSQIVNDFQKGDIAEGYSVSREKKESFPLTVTSAQKNPTAFYLCASQIRGDSNQPQHFGDGTRLSIL.

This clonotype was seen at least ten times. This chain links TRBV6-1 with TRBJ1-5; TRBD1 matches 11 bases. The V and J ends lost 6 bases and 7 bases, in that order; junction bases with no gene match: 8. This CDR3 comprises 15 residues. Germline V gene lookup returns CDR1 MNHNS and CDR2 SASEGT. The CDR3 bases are TGTGCCAGCAGAAGTCTGGGACAGGGGGGCCAGCCCCAGCATTTT. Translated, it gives CASRSLGQGGQPQHF.

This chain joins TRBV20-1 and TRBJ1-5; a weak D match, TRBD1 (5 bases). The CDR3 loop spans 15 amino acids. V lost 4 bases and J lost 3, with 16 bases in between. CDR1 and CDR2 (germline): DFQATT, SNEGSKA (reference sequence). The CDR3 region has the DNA TGCAGTGCTAAGGGGTGGGGTGGGTTCAATCAGCCCCAGCATTTT. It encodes CSAKGWGGFNQPQHF.